These 27 T cell receptor beta chains share one sample of origin, sequenced in a study of control samples from healthy donors and cancer patients. Libraries were prepared by immunoSEQ multiplex PCR; TCRdb keeps only in-frame clonotypes and omits some of them. Among approximately 150,000 clones listed, 92% were seen once. The specimen sequenced was blood. The receptor set was obtained from a young woman in good health.

This clone was found once. This sequence joins TRBV7-9 and TRBJ2-3, with D perhaps TRBD1 (5 bases). Germline V gene data show CDR1 as SEHNR and CDR2 as FQNEAQ (reference sequence). The CDR3 has 13 amino acids. Trimming stripped 6 bases from V and 4 bases from J, with 11 bases between. As DNA, the CDR3 is TGTGCCAGCAGACCAGGGTTCCCAGATACGCAGTATTTT. Protein: CASRPGFPDTQYF.

The rearrangement uses TRBV27 and TRBJ2-7; 8 bases map to TRBD1. The junction had 9 bases not matched to a gene; V was cut back by 5 bases and J by 3 bases. Germline lookup yields CDR1 MNHEY and CDR2 SMNVEV (reference sequence). The CDR3 runs 15 residues. The CDR3 protein is CASSPGQGYSYEQYF. Written as DNA, the CDR3 is TGTGCCAGCAGTCCTGGACAGGGATACAGCTACGAGCAGTACTTC.

J is TRBJ1-5 and V is TRBV10-3; D call uncertain. From germline, CDR1 is ENHRY and CDR2 SYGVKD. CDR3 length: 13 amino acids. V lost 7 bases and J 3 bases, leaving 10 bases between the germline ends. CDR3 nucleotide sequence: TGTGCCATCACGGCGGCCCTCAATCAGCCCCAGCATTTT. This sequence encodes CAITAALNQPQHF.

This clone is a singleton in its sample. V is TRBV7-9 and J is TRBJ2-1; 15 positions match TRBD2. The CDR3 is 17 amino acids. V lost 5 bases, J lost 4 bases, and 6 bases stayed unmatched. Per germline, CDR1 SEHNR and CDR2 FQNEAQ (reference sequence). CDR3 protein: CASSPGTSGRNYNEQFF. In DNA, the CDR3 is TGTGCCAGCAGCCCTGGGACTAGCGGGAGGAATTACAATGAGCAGTTCTTC.

V gene TRBV3-1 (or the pseudogene TRBV3-2) combines with J gene TRBJ1-5; maybe TRBD1 (5 bases). This CDR3 is built from 15 residues. The germline V gene has CDR1 LGHDT and CDR2 YNNKEL (reference sequence). Trimming left V 3 bases short and J 4 bases short, with 13 bases between. CDR3 nucleotides: TGTGCCAGCAGCCAGGTCGCAGGGAGGAATCAGCCCCAGCATTTT. The encoded protein is CASSQVAGRNQPQHF.

The V and J genes are TRBV6-1 and TRBJ1-5; D is uncertain. The CDR3 has 14 residues. V was pared by 2 bases and J by 3 bases, with 8 bases between. CDR1 is MNHNS, CDR2 SASEGT, per germline. CDR3 sequence: CASSEFVLNQPQHF. CDR3 DNA: TGTGCCAGCAGTGAATTCGTCCTCAATCAGCCCCAGCATTTT.

The chain recombines TRBV20-1 with TRBJ2-7, with D tentatively TRBD2 (5 bases). Germline lookup yields CDR1 DFQATT and CDR2 SNEGSKA (reference sequence). Trimming removed 5 bases from V and 7 bases from J, with 9 bases in between. The CDR3 totals 10 residues. The DNA of the CDR3 is TGCAGTGCTCCCCGGGGAGAGCAGTACTTC. As protein: CSAPRGEQYF.

This chain joins TRBV5-1 and TRBJ2-3; D is perhaps TRBD2 (7 bases). The CDR3 covers 15 residues. The V gene's germline CDR1 is SGHRS and CDR2 YFSETQ. Trimming cost V 5 bases and J 3 bases, with 16 bases left between them. The CDR3 coding sequence is TGCGCCAGCAGATGGATGGGAGGGGGGACAGATACGCAGTATTTT. This encodes CASRWMGGGTDTQYF.

The rearrangement uses TRBV29-1 and TRBJ1-1; D unclear. Trimming cost V 4 bases and J 1 base, with 13 bases left between them. The CDR3 consists of 14 residues. The germline CDR1 and CDR2 sequences are SQVTM and ANQGSEA. The CDR3 bases are TGCAGCGTTGTTGACTTTGGTTCGAACACTGAAGCTTTCTTT. Its translation: CSVVDFGSNTEAFF.

This chain connects TRBV2 to TRBJ1-1; no clear D. The V end lost 0 bases, the J end lost 5 bases, and 13 bases lay between the germline ends. The germline gives CDR1 SNHLY, CDR2 FYNNEI. The length of the CDR3 is 15 residues. The CDR3 spells CASSEAEARGTEAFF. The CDR3, as DNA: TGTGCCAGCAGTGAAGCGGAGGCGCGTGGGACTGAAGCTTTCTTT.

J is TRBJ2-7 and V is TRBV11-2; a weak D match, TRBD2 (6 bases). The CDR3 covers 18 residues. V was pared by 2 bases and J by 3 bases, with 23 bases between. Germline V gene data show CDR1 as SGHAT and CDR2 as FQNNGV. The CDR3 region has the DNA TGTGCCAGCAGCTTAAAGAACCCGGTTTACAGCGGGTACTACGAGCAGTACTTC. Residues: CASSLKNPVYSGYYEQYF.

J is TRBJ2-7 and V is TRBV7-9, with TRBD1 identical over 8 bases. The CDR3 runs 15 residues. The trim removed 7 bases at V and 5 bases at J, leaving 13 bases unmatched. Germline V gene sequence: CDR1 SEHNR, CDR2 FQNEAQ (reference sequence). DNA of the CDR3: TGTGCCAGCACCAAGGACAGGGTGAAAGTAGACGAGCAGTACTTC. The encoded protein is CASTKDRVKVDEQYF.

The V and J genes are TRBV10-3 and TRBJ2-1; 8 nucleotides agree with TRBD2. This CDR3 is 14 amino acids long. The J segment lost 6 bases and the V segment lost 11 bases, leaving 12 bases of the junction unmatched. CDR1 is ENHRY and CDR2 is SYGVKD in the germline V gene. The DNA of the CDR3 is TGTGCCGCCGGGAAACTAGCGGATTCCAATGAGCAGTTCTTC. It encodes CAAGKLADSNEQFF.

This chain links TRBV19 with TRBJ1-4; 7 nucleotides align to TRBD1. Trimming removed 5 bases from V and 5 bases from J; junction bases left unmatched: 8. CDR3 size: 15 residues. CDR1 and CDR2 from the germline V gene are LNHDA and SQIVND (reference sequence). Here the CDR3 DNA reads TGTGCCAGTAGTCTCTCACAGGGGAGAAATGAAAAACTGTTTTTT. As protein: CASSLSQGRNEKLFF.

The gene calls are TRBV27 and TRBJ2-7, with 9 bases matching TRBD1. The CDR3 totals 18 residues. V was clipped by 2 bases and J by 4 bases; unmatched bases: 15. Per the germline V gene, CDR1 is MNHEY and CDR2 is SMNVEV (reference sequence). In nucleotides, the CDR3 is TGTGCCAGCAGTTTAGCGGGACCAACAGGGGGCTTTTTGTACGAGCAGTACTTC. As protein: CASSLAGPTGGFLYEQYF.

The rearrangement links TRBV20-1 to TRBJ2-7, with D perhaps TRBD2 (5 bases). Germline loops: CDR1 DFQATT, CDR2 SNEGSKA (reference sequence). The CDR3 runs 14 residues. Trimming pared 3 bases from V and 7 bases from J, leaving 19 bases between. CDR3 in DNA: TGCAGTGCTAGTGGGCTGGATCTCCGGGGTGAGCAGTACTTC. As protein: CSASGLDLRGEQYF.

V usage is TRBV28 and J usage is TRBJ2-4, with 7 bases lining up with TRBD1. This CDR3 is 17 amino acids long. V dropped 8 bases and J dropped 0; count of bases not matched to a gene: 13. Per germline, CDR1 MDHEN and CDR2 SYDVKM. In DNA form, the CDR3 reads TGTGCCAGCTCCCACGAGGGGGCGAGGGTAGCCAAAAACATTCAGTACTTC. This codes for CASSHEGARVAKNIQYF.

The table lists this clone with a count of one. The V call is TRBV11-2, the J call TRBJ2-1; 12 positions match TRBD2. CDR3 length: 16 amino acids. Germline V CDR1 and CDR2: SGHAT, FQNNGV. The V segment lost 6 bases and the J segment 3 bases; nucleotides outside the gene matches: 6. CDR3: CASRSGLAGNYNEQFF. In nucleotides, the CDR3 is TGTGCCAGCAGGTCCGGACTAGCGGGGAACTACAATGAGCAGTTCTTC.

This chain connects TRBV4-3 to TRBJ2-3; no firm D call. The CDR3 has 15 residues. In germline, CDR1 is LGHNA, CDR2 YSLEER. V was clipped by 1 base and J by 1 base, with 9 bases between them. The CDR3 sequence: CASSQGSGRTDTQYF. In nucleotides, the CDR3 is TGCGCCAGCAGCCAAGGGTCAGGCCGCACAGATACGCAGTATTTT.

V is TRBV2 and J is TRBJ1-5; D might be TRBD1 (6 bases). This CDR3 is built from 14 residues. The V end lost 6 bases, the J end lost 10 bases, and 19 bases lay between the germline ends. Germline V gene lookup returns CDR1 SNHLY and CDR2 FYNNEI. The CDR3 DNA reads as TGTGCCAGCAGACCAACAGGGTCGGTCAGTCCCCAGCATTTT. Translation: CASRPTGSVSPQHF.

This clone came up once. The chain links TRBV3-1 (or the pseudogene TRBV3-2) to TRBJ2-7; TRBD2 matches 12 bases. Germline V gene data show CDR1 as LGHDT and CDR2 as YNNKEL (reference sequence). V lost 4 bases and J lost 2; bases outside the gene matches: 3. The CDR3 length is 15 residues. The CDR3 region is CASSLRTSGAYEQYF. In nucleotides, the CDR3 is TGTGCCAGCAGCCTTCGGACTAGCGGGGCCTACGAGCAGTACTTC.

The chain carries TRBV7-2 and TRBJ2-1; D is possibly TRBD2 (6 bases). CDR3 length equals 15 residues. Trimming left V 0 bases short and J 6 bases short, with 12 bases between. Germline CDR1 is SGHTA and CDR2 is FQGNSA. The CDR3: CASSLAGGDSNEQFF. The CDR3 DNA sequence: TGTGCCAGCAGCTTAGCGGGAGGTGACTCCAATGAGCAGTTCTTC.

The genes are TRBV7-9 and TRBJ1-3; D perhaps matches TRBD1 (5 bases). CDR3 length: 13 amino acids. V was cut by 5 bases and J by 4 bases, with 9 bases left in between. CDR1 is SEHNR and CDR2 is FQNEAQ in the germline V gene (reference sequence). The CDR3 DNA is TGTGCCAGCAGCCCTTCAGGGGGAAACACCATATATTTT. It is translated as CASSPSGGNTIYF.

V gene TRBV7-2 combines with J gene TRBJ2-3; 7 bases are shared with TRBD2. V lost 5 bases to trimming and J lost 0 bases; unmatched junction nucleotides: 8. This CDR3 is 16 amino acids long. The V gene's germline CDR1 is SGHTA and CDR2 FQGNSA. Written as DNA, the CDR3 is TGTGCCAGCAGCGACCCTCCGGGACTAAGCACAGATACGCAGTATTTT. Its translation: CASSDPPGLSTDTQYF.

Only a few counts were recorded for this clone. The rearrangement uses TRBV5-1 and TRBJ2-3; D is unresolved. Trimming stripped 1 base from V and 2 bases from J, with 8 bases between. Germline V gene data show CDR1 as SGHRS and CDR2 as YFSETQ. The CDR3 loop spans 14 amino acids. DNA for the CDR3: TGCGCCAGCAGCTTGAGTCCCCCCACAGATACGCAGTATTTT. Translating it yields CASSLSPPTDTQYF.

As regards this clone: This sample also contains other DNA sequences that code for the same CDR3. The V and J genes are TRBV5-6 and TRBJ2-4, with D unclear. The CDR3 has 14 amino acids. Trimming shortened V by 0 bases and J by 0 bases, and 4 bases separated the two germline ends. CDR1 and CDR2 from the germline V gene are SGHDT and YYEEEE. CDR3 protein: CASSLGLAKNIQYF. Written as DNA, the CDR3 is TGTGCCAGCAGCTTGGGGCTAGCCAAAAACATTCAGTACTTC.

Comments on this clone: Other DNA sequences in the same sample also yield this CDR3. V and J are TRBV14 and TRBJ2-7, with D unclear. The CDR3 covers 11 residues. Trimming shortened V by 6 bases and J by 4 bases, and 7 bases separated the two germline ends. The germline V gene encodes CDR1 SGHDN and CDR2 FVKESK. Here the CDR3 reads CASSQTYEQYF. The DNA for the CDR3 is TGTGCCAGCAGTCAAACATACGAGCAGTACTTC.